Each of the 31 T cell receptor beta chains below was sequenced from the same sample in a study of Ad26.COV2.S vaccination and SARS-CoV-2 variants. Clones were sequenced by immunoSEQ multiplex PCR, and TCRdb holds only the in-frame ones, with some missing. This sample has some 350,000 clones, with approximately 85% found just once. The treatment is: around 19 received Ad26.COV2.S at low or high dose, single or two shots; 5 received placebo; per-sample allocation not given. The samples were gathered on day 63 after the first injection of vaccine or placebo. The sample consisted of peripheral blood, taken in a trial of Ad26.COV2.S vaccine versus placebo. The receptors shown here come from a person between 18 and 59 years old who received the Ad26.COV2.S COVID-19 vaccine or a placebo.

J is TRBJ2-6 and V is TRBV27; TRBD1 might be the D (6 bases). Germline assignment: CDR1 MNHEY and CDR2 SMNVEV (reference sequence). Trimming took off 5 bases at V and 2 bases at J, with 16 bases between the two ends. The CDR3 spans 17 residues. The CDR3 loop reads CASSNYRGGTGANVLTF. CDR3 nucleotides: TGTGCCAGCAGTAACTACAGAGGGGGTACTGGGGCCAACGTCCTGACTTTC.

On this clone itself: The sample carries other DNA sequences with the same CDR3. This chain links TRBV9 with TRBJ2-7; weak D call: TRBD2 (6 bases). The CDR3 contains 15 residues. Trimming pared 0 bases from V and 2 bases from J, leaving 12 bases between. Germline CDR1 is SGDLS and CDR2 is YYNGEE. The CDR3 region is CASSVGGGTAYEQYF. In DNA form, the CDR3 reads TGTGCCAGCAGCGTAGGGGGCGGGACGGCCTACGAGCAGTACTTC. The full variable domain, its missing parts supplied by reference TRBV9 and TRBJ2-7, is DSGVTQTPKHLITATGQRVTLRCSPRSGDLSVYWYQQSLDQGLQFLIQYYNGEERAKGNILERFSAQQFPDLHSELNLSSLELGDSALYFCASSVGGGTAYEQYFGPGTRLTVT.

V usage is TRBV12-3 or TRBV12-4 and J usage is TRBJ1-5; possibly TRBD1 for D (5 bases). V was cut by 8 bases and J by 1 base, with 6 bases left in between. The CDR3 extends over 12 amino acids. The DNA of the CDR3 is TGTGCCAGCCGGGGGAGCAATCAGCCCCAGCATTTT. This gives the protein CASRGSNQPQHF.

The chain is built from TRBV27 and TRBJ2-5; no clear D. Germline V gives CDR1 MNHEY, CDR2 SMNVEV (reference sequence). The CDR3 consists of 15 residues. The ends were cut back, 2 bases at V and 5 bases at J, with 15 bases in the middle. The CDR3 region is CASSLRTPPAETQYF. For the CDR3, the DNA is TGTGCCAGCAGTTTACGAACCCCGCCGGCGGAGACCCAGTACTTC.

This chain joins TRBV7-2 and TRBJ2-7, with D possibly being TRBD1 (6 bases). CDR1 is SGHTA and CDR2 is FQGNSA in the germline V gene. The CDR3 sequence is 13 residues long. The germline V and J ends were trimmed by 2 bases and 6 bases, with 11 bases remaining between them. In nucleotides, the CDR3 is TGTGCCAGCAGCTTAAACAGAGGGGGCGAGCAGTACTTC. Translation: CASSLNRGGEQYF.

The V and J genes are TRBV6-5 and TRBJ1-2; 9 bases agree with TRBD1. The CDR3 extends over 14 amino acids. CDR1 and CDR2 (germline): MNHEY, SVGAGI. V gave up 5 bases and J gave up 5 bases; unmatched junction bases: 6. CDR3 bases: TGTGCCAGCAGTCCTAGGACAGGGGCGTATGGCTACACCTTC. Amino acids: CASSPRTGAYGYTF.

The V gene is TRBV20-1, the J gene TRBJ1-1, with unresolved D. V was cut by 6 bases and J by 1 base, with 6 bases left in between. Germline CDR1 and CDR2: DFQATT and SNEGSKA (reference sequence). The CDR3 has 11 amino acids. The CDR3: CSALKNTEAFF. CDR3 DNA sequence: TGCAGTGCGCTGAAGAACACTGAAGCTTTCTTT.

V gene TRBV7-2 combines with J gene TRBJ2-3, with 7 bases lining up with TRBD2. The trim removed 4 bases at V and 8 bases at J, leaving 6 bases unmatched. CDR1 is SGHTA and CDR2 is FQGNSA in the germline V gene. The CDR3 covers 13 residues. The CDR3 loop reads CASSSDTSVTQYF. The CDR3 DNA reads as TGTGCCAGCAGCTCCGATACTAGCGTTACGCAGTATTTT.

The chain joins TRBV7-9 to TRBJ1-3; D not certain. Germline CDR1 reads SEHNR; CDR2 reads FQNEAQ (reference sequence). The CDR3 loop spans 16 amino acids. Trimming shortened V by 5 bases and J by 0 bases, and 14 bases separated the two germline ends. Written as DNA, the CDR3 is TGTGCCAGCAGCGATTACAGAACAAGCTCTGGAAACACCATATATTTT. Amino acid sequence: CASSDYRTSSGNTIYF.

The chain carries TRBV28 and TRBJ1-1; possible D gene TRBD1, 6 bases. The V gene's germline CDR1 is MDHEN and CDR2 SYDVKM. Trimming removed 7 bases from V and 0 bases from J, with 9 bases in between. The CDR3 has 13 residues. CDR3 sequence (DNA): TGTGCCAGCATTACAGGGTTGAACACTGAAGCTTTCTTT. Its translation is CASITGLNTEAFF. Full variable domain (remainder filled in from reference TRBV28 and TRBJ1-1): DVKVTQSSRYLVKRTGEKVFLECVQDMDHENMFWYRQDPGLGLRLIYFSYDVKMKEKGDIPEGYSVSREKKERFSLILESASTNQTSMYLCASITGLNTEAFFGQGTRLTVV.

This clone was recorded only once. V and J are TRBV19 and TRBJ1-4; 11 bases fit TRBD1. Germline values: CDR1 LNHDA, CDR2 SQIVND (reference sequence). V was pared by 6 bases and J by 3 bases, with 3 bases of the junction left unmatched. The CDR3 is 15 amino acids. The CDR3 DNA reads TGTGCCAGTAGGGGACAGGGGGAGCCTAATGAAAAACTGTTTTTT. Protein sequence: CASRGQGEPNEKLFF.

The gene calls are TRBV6-5 and TRBJ2-3; TRBD2 is a possible D gene (6 bases). The ends were cut back, 11 bases at V and 6 bases at J, with 12 bases in the middle. The germline V gene encodes CDR1 MNHEY and CDR2 SVGAGI. The CDR3 runs to 11 residues. Here the CDR3 reads CAGRDSDTQYF. The DNA for the CDR3 is TGTGCCGGCCGGGACTCCGATACGCAGTATTTT.

The chain couples TRBV19 to TRBJ2-7; 7 bases are a match to TRBD1. Germline V lookup: CDR1 LNHDA, CDR2 SQIVND (reference sequence). The J segment lost 2 bases and the V segment lost 11 bases, leaving 12 bases of the junction unmatched. The CDR3 spans 14 residues. CDR3 amino acids: CACTPVDRAYEQYF. In DNA form, the CDR3 reads TGTGCCTGTACCCCGGTTGACAGGGCCTACGAGCAGTACTTC.

This rearrangement joins TRBV5-4 to TRBJ2-2; 11 nucleotides align to TRBD2. The V gene's germline CDR1 is SGHNT and CDR2 YYREEE (reference sequence). There are 16 residues in the CDR3. V trimming: 1 base; J trimming: 4 bases; junction bases outside the gene matches: 3. The CDR3 reads CASSLRLAGGTGELFF. The CDR3 DNA reads TGTGCCAGCAGCTTGAGGCTAGCGGGAGGCACCGGGGAGCTGTTTTTT. The whole variable domain, filled in from reference TRBV5-4 and TRBJ2-2, reads ETGVTQSPTHLIKTRGQQVTLRCSSQSGHNTVSWYQQALGQGPQFIFQYYREEENGRGNFPPRFSGLQFPNYSSELNVNALELDDSALYLCASSLRLAGGTGELFFGEGSRLTVL.

V is TRBV5-1 and J is TRBJ2-2; 11 bases align to TRBD1. Germline CDR1 reads SGHRS; CDR2 reads YFSETQ. The V segment lost 4 bases and the J segment 7 bases; nucleotides outside the gene matches: 6. The CDR3 runs 15 residues. In DNA, the CDR3 is TGCGCCAGCAGCCAAGGACAGGGGGCTGGCGGGGAGCTGTTTTTT. Translating gives CASSQGQGAGGELFF.

This sequence joins TRBV5-1 and TRBJ2-7; D gene ambiguous. V lost 5 bases and J 2 bases, leaving 11 bases between the germline ends. This CDR3 comprises 13 residues. The germline gives CDR1 SGHRS, CDR2 YFSETQ. The CDR3 is CASRVSMAYEQYF. The CDR3, as DNA: TGCGCCAGCAGGGTATCGATGGCCTACGAGCAGTACTTC. Full variable domain (outside the CDR3, taken from reference TRBV5-1 and TRBJ2-7): KAGVTQTPRYLIKTRGQQVTLSCSPISGHRSVSWYQQTPGQGLQFLFEYFSETQRNKGNFPGRFSGRQFSNSRSEMNVSTLELGDSALYLCASRVSMAYEQYFGPGTRLTVT.

V is TRBV7-9 and J is TRBJ2-3, with 8 bases matching TRBD2. Germline V lookup: CDR1 SEHNR, CDR2 FQNEAQ (reference sequence). The CDR3 loop spans 15 amino acids. J gave up 3 bases and V 1 base, and 3 bases lay outside the gene matches. In DNA, the CDR3 is TGTGCCAGCAGCTTAGGGACTAGCAGGACAGATACGCAGTATTTT. Protein: CASSLGTSRTDTQYF. The full variable domain, rest sourced from reference TRBV7-9 and TRBJ2-3, is DTGVSQNPRHKITKRGQNVTFRCDPISEHNRLYWYRQTLGQGPEFLTYFQNEAQLEKSRLLSDRFSAERPKGSFSTLEIQRTEQGDSAMYLCASSLGTSRTDTQYFGPGTRLTVL.

V and J are TRBV27 and TRBJ2-7; D unresolved. The CDR3 is 14 amino acids. Trimming removed 5 bases from V and 3 bases from J, with 14 bases in between. CDR1 MNHEY and CDR2 SMNVEV come from the germline V gene (reference sequence). The CDR3 coding sequence is TGTGCCAGCAGTCCCGCAGGAAGTTACTACGAGCAGTACTTC. Translating it yields CASSPAGSYYEQYF.

In regard to this clone: Other DNA sequences of this sample code for an identical CDR3. This chain joins TRBV12-3 or TRBV12-4 and TRBJ1-1; unclear D gene. Trimming cost V 3 bases and J 2 bases, with 7 bases left between them. CDR3 size: 13 residues. CDR3 loop: CASSLEGNTEAFF. The DNA of the CDR3 is TGTGCCAGCAGTTTGGAGGGAAACACTGAAGCTTTCTTT.

The rearrangement joins TRBV28 to TRBJ1-5; unclear D gene. The V gene's germline CDR1 is MDHEN and CDR2 SYDVKM. Trimming stripped 1 base from V and 5 bases from J, with 15 bases between. The CDR3 spans 16 residues. The CDR3 nucleotides read TGTGCCAGCAGTTTATTGCACTCTATGATCTATCAGCCCCAGCATTTT. It translates to CASSLLHSMIYQPQHF.

The V gene is TRBV14, the J gene TRBJ2-7, with TRBD1 as a possible D gene (5 bases). The CDR3 loop spans 16 amino acids. Trimming left V 5 bases short and J 0 bases short, with 17 bases between. Germline CDR1 and CDR2: SGHDN and FVKESK. The CDR3 reads CASSSLVDRDSYEQYF. The CDR3 DNA reads TGTGCCAGCAGCTCCCTGGTAGACAGAGACTCCTACGAGCAGTACTTC.

This clone has more than one count but fewer than ten. The rearrangement uses TRBV29-1 and TRBJ1-2; 9 bases align to TRBD1. J was trimmed by 5 bases and V by 6 bases; bases with no gene match: 10. This CDR3 has 14 residues. CDR1 and CDR2 from the germline V gene are SQVTM and ANQGSEA. The CDR3 sequence: CSVPGGQGSYGYTF. The CDR3 coding sequence is TGCAGCGTCCCGGGAGGACAGGGGTCGTATGGCTACACCTTC.

The gene calls are TRBV5-1 and TRBJ1-1; the D gene is possibly TRBD1 (6 bases). This CDR3 spans 15 amino acids. Germline loops: CDR1 SGHRS, CDR2 YFSETQ. V dropped 3 bases and J dropped 1 base, with 13 bases sitting between them. CDR3 coding DNA: TGCGCCAGCAGCTCCGAGGGACACGCGAACACTGAAGCTTTCTTT. It yields the protein CASSSEGHANTEAFF.

The chain uses TRBV28 and TRBJ1-5; no firm D call. This CDR3 spans 14 amino acids. CDR1 and CDR2 (germline): MDHEN, SYDVKM. Trimming removed 5 bases at V and 1 base at J, with 9 bases between. The CDR3 DNA follows: TGTGCCAGCAGTCGGCTATTCAGCAATCAGCCCCAGCATTTT. Amino acid sequence: CASSRLFSNQPQHF.

This clone came up once. The gene calls are TRBV30 and TRBJ2-3, with 7 nucleotides matching TRBD1. Unmatched junction bases numbered 5, after V lost 0 bases and J lost 2 bases. CDR3 size: 15 residues. Germline V gene lookup returns CDR1 GTSNPN and CDR2 SVGIG (reference sequence). CDR3 nucleotide sequence: TGTGCCTGGAGTGTAATACAGGGGAACACAGATACGCAGTATTTT. Residues: CAWSVIQGNTDTQYF.

The chain has TRBV4-3 and TRBJ1-1; 7 positions agree with TRBD1. The junction had 2 bases not matched to a gene; V was cut back by 1 base and J by 6 bases. In germline, CDR1 is LGHNA, CDR2 YSLEER. The CDR3 covers 13 residues. The CDR3 reads CASSQVTGAEAFF. The DNA for the CDR3 is TGCGCCAGCAGCCAAGTAACAGGGGCTGAAGCTTTCTTT.

J is TRBJ2-1 and V is TRBV5-8, with 7 bases aligning to TRBD2. Germline V gene data show CDR1 as SGHTS and CDR2 as YDEGEE. V shed 2 bases and J 3 bases; nucleotides not matched to a gene: 5. The CDR3 totals 15 residues. In DNA, the CDR3 is TGTGCCAGCAGCTTACGGGACTACATCTACAATGAGCAGTTCTTC. Protein product: CASSLRDYIYNEQFF.

V is TRBV6-5 and J is TRBJ1-1; no firm D call. The CDR3 extends over 14 amino acids. CDR1 is MNHEY, CDR2 SVGAGI, per germline. Trimming shortened V by 6 bases and J by 1 base, and 12 bases separated the two germline ends. The CDR3: CASRLLVPNTEAFF. CDR3 nucleotides: TGTGCCAGCAGATTACTCGTGCCGAACACTGAAGCTTTCTTT.

The V gene is TRBV7-2, the J gene TRBJ2-5; TRBD1 or TRBD2 may be the D gene (5 bases each). Germline V gene sequence: CDR1 SGHTA, CDR2 FQGNSA. With 0 bases removed from V and 4 bases from J, the gap between germline ends came to 9 bases. The CDR3 sequence is 14 residues long. CDR3 sequence (DNA): TGTGCCAGCAGCTTAGCAGGGGCGGGAGAGACCCAGTACTTC. Protein: CASSLAGAGETQYF. The full variable domain, in which reference TRBV7-2 and TRBJ2-5 provide the parts outside the CDR3, is GAGVSQSPSNKVTEKGKDVELRCDPISGHTALYWYRQSLGQGLEFLIYFQGNSAPDKSGLPSDRFSAERTGGSVSTLTIQRTQQEDSAVYLCASSLAGAGETQYFGPGTRLLVL.

A remark on this clone: Distinct nucleotide sequences in the sample also encode this CDR3. This chain uses TRBV19 with TRBJ2-2; TRBD2 aligns across 8 bases. This CDR3 spans 13 amino acids. Germline V CDR1 and CDR2: LNHDA, SQIVND (reference sequence). After removal of 7 bases from V and 8 bases from J, the junction contained 6 bases not matched to a gene. The CDR3 region has the DNA TGTGCCAGTACCCTAGCGGGTCCGGGGGAGCTGTTTTTT. Translating gives CASTLAGPGELFF.

The CDR3 loop is CATSGHGSGRETQYF. The CDR3 DNA sequence: TGTGCCACCAGTGGGCACGGGAGTGGGCGAGAGACCCAGTACTTC. The chain is built from TRBV24-1 and TRBJ2-5; TRBD2 is a possible D gene (6 bases). Germline V gives CDR1 KGHDR, CDR2 SFDVKD. The CDR3 covers 15 residues. V lost 5 bases to trimming and J lost 4 bases, with 16 bases between them.